Presented here are 25 T cell receptor beta chains from one specimen sequenced in a study of early T cells in non-severe SARS-CoV-2 infection. In TCRdb, the 5' RACE reads were re-called with MiXCR into one record per CDR3 protein. The sample yields nearly 80,000 distinct CDR3 sequences, 13% seen once. Material for sequencing was whole blood. The receptors shown here come from an adult who was a healthcare worker with PCR-confirmed SARS-CoV-2 infection or an uninfected control (not recorded which).

Ten or more counts support this clonotype. The CDR3 region has the DNA TGCAGCGTTGGGGATTGGGGGGACACTGAAGCTTTCTTT. This encodes CSVGDWGDTEAFF. This chain uses TRBV29-1 with TRBJ1-1; D may be TRBD1 (5 bases). The CDR3 extends over 13 amino acids. Trimming took 4 bases from V and 3 from J, leaving 12 bases between them. CDR1 and CDR2 from the germline V gene are SQVTM and ANQGSEA. Filled out from reference TRBV29-1 and TRBJ1-1, the complete variable domain reads SAVISQKPSRDICQRGTSLTIQCQVDSQVTMMFWYRQQPGQSLTLIATANQGSEATYESGFVIDKFPISRPNLTFSTLTVSNMSPEDSSIYLCSVGDWGDTEAFFGQGTRLTVV.

This clonotype was observed once. This may be a read error: a much more frequent sequence differs by one nucleotide. It is likely a read error, because the conserved phenylalanine at the end of the CDR3 is missing. The V call is TRBV6-2 or TRBV6-3, the J call TRBJ1-2; D may be TRBD1 (5 bases). V shed 6 bases and J shed 7 bases, with 21 bases lying between them. Per the germline V gene, CDR1 is MNHEY and CDR2 is SVGEGT. The CDR3 is 15 amino acids. Written as DNA, the CDR3 is TGTGCCAGCAGGGCTACCGGGACGGCCAGCTCTGGCTACACCCTC. Protein sequence: CASRATGTASSGYTL.

This clonotype was detected ten times or more. CDR3 sequence (DNA): TGTGCCAGCATCACTAGGGGGGGCCGAAACACTGAAGCTTTCTTT. As protein: CASITRGGRNTEAFF. The chain uses TRBV28 and TRBJ1-1, with D possibly TRBD1 on 6 matching bases. CDR1 and CDR2 (germline): MDHEN, SYDVKM. This CDR3 is 15 amino acids long. V was pared by 7 bases and J by 2 bases, with 17 bases between. The whole variable domain, filled in from reference TRBV28 and TRBJ1-1, reads DVKVTQSSRYLVKRTGEKVFLECVQDMDHENMFWYRQDPGLGLRLIYFSYDVKMKEKGDIPEGYSVSREKKERFSLILESASTNQTSMYLCASITRGGRNTEAFFGQGTRLTVV.

The chain has TRBV7-9 and TRBJ1-1, with TRBD1 as a possible D gene (5 bases). The V and J ends lost 1 base and 7 bases respectively, with 13 bases between them. Germline V gene data show CDR1 as SEHNR and CDR2 as FQNEAQ (reference sequence). There are 14 residues in the CDR3. The CDR3 nucleotides read TGTGCCAGCAGCTTAGACGGGACTAGGGGTGAAGCTTTCTTT. Protein: CASSLDGTRGEAFF. Using reference TRBV7-9 and TRBJ1-1 for the parts outside the CDR3, the full variable domain is DTGVSQNPRHKITKRGQNVTFRCDPISEHNRLYWYRQTLGQGPEFLTYFQNEAQLEKSRLLSDRFSAERPKGSFSTLEIQRTEQGDSAMYLCASSLDGTRGEAFFGQGTRLTVV.

This clonotype came up many times. CDR3 sequence reads: CASSEADGSGYNEQFF. As DNA, the CDR3 is TGTGCCAGCAGTGAAGCCGACGGCTCAGGGTACAATGAGCAGTTCTTC. The chain employs TRBV6-4 and TRBJ2-1, with D perhaps TRBD1 (5 bases). V was pared by 3 bases and J by 4 bases, with 16 bases between. The germline V gene encodes CDR1 MRHNA and CDR2 SNTAGT. The length of the CDR3 is 16 residues.

Ten or more counts support this clonotype. The rearrangement joins TRBV18 to TRBJ2-1; 9 bases agree with TRBD2. J was trimmed by 6 bases and V by 3 bases; bases with no gene match: 3. This CDR3 has 14 amino acids. CDR1 and CDR2 (germline): KGHSH, LQKENI. The CDR3 coding sequence is TGTGCCAGCTCACCTACGGGACTAGCCAATGAGCAGTTCTTC. Translating it yields CASSPTGLANEQFF.

The chain couples TRBV12-5 to TRBJ1-3, with D possibly TRBD1 on 5 matching bases. In germline, CDR1 is LGHNT, CDR2 FRNRAP. CDR3 size: 15 residues. V lost 7 bases to trimming and J lost 3 bases, with 16 bases between them. CDR3 sequence: CASASPQDYGNTIYF. The CDR3 DNA reads TGTGCTAGTGCCTCTCCACAGGATTATGGAAACACCATATATTTT.

The chain has TRBV15 and TRBJ1-6; 7 bases match TRBD1. Germline V CDR1 and CDR2: LNHNV, YYDKDF (reference sequence). This CDR3 contains 15 residues. The ends lost 5 bases at V and 7 bases at J; junction bases unmatched: 8. DNA for the CDR3: TGTGCCACCAGCGAACGACAGGGCGGAAATTCACCCCTCCACTTT. Protein product: CATSERQGGNSPLHF.

This clonotype has just a few counts. V is TRBV7-2 and J is TRBJ2-2, with D possibly being TRBD2 (5 bases). This CDR3 region has 16 residues. Germline CDR1 is SGHTA and CDR2 is FQGNSA. V lost 1 base, J lost 3 bases, and 12 bases lay in between. DNA of the CDR3: TGTGCCAGCAGCTTAGGACGGGGTGGCGACACCGGGGAGCTGTTTTTT. Translating it yields CASSLGRGGDTGELFF.

This clonotype was found a few times. The CDR3 nucleotides are TGTGCCAGCAGTTATAATAGCAATCAGCCCCAGCATTTT. Its translation is CASSYNSNQPQHF. The chain employs TRBV7-6 and TRBJ1-5; D gene unclear. Germline assignment: CDR1 SGHVS and CDR2 FNYEAQ. This CDR3 region has 13 residues. V was trimmed by 6 bases and J by 0 bases, leaving 6 bases between them. The whole variable domain, filled in from reference TRBV7-6 and TRBJ1-5, reads GAGVSQSPRYKVTKRGQDVALRCDPISGHVSLYWYRQALGQGPEFLTYFNYEAQQDKSGLPNDRFSAERPEGSISTLTIQRTEQRDSAMYRCASSYNSNQPQHFGDGTRLSIL.

This clonotype came up many times. The CDR3 nucleotides read TGTGCCAGCATTCGCGGGGGGAGTCATGAGCAGTTCTTC. It codes for CASIRGGSHEQFF. V and J are TRBV6-5 and TRBJ2-1, with 8 bases lining up with TRBD2. Germline loops: CDR1 MNHEY, CDR2 SVGAGI. V was clipped by 7 bases and J by 8 bases; unmatched bases: 7. CDR3 length: 13 residues.

The chain has TRBV14 and TRBJ2-5, with D perhaps TRBD1 (6 bases). This CDR3 spans 19 amino acids. V lost 0 bases and J 0 bases, leaving 20 bases between the germline ends. Looked up from germline, CDR1 is SGHDN and CDR2 is FVKESK. The CDR3 DNA follows: TGTGCCAGCAGCCAAGATCGTCTAGGGCGAGGACAGTACCAAGAGACCCAGTACTTC. It codes for CASSQDRLGRGQYQETQYF.

This clonotype was observed at least ten times. This chain links TRBV29-1 with TRBJ2-7; TRBD2 aligns across 11 bases. The V gene end was trimmed by 4 bases and the J gene end by 2 bases; junction bases not matched to a gene: 4. Germline-derived CDR1 and CDR2 are SQVTM and ANQGSEA. The CDR3 loop spans 14 amino acids. The CDR3 coding sequence is TGCAGCGTTGTCCCACTAGCGGGGGCCTACGAGCAGTACTTC. Amino acid sequence: CSVVPLAGAYEQYF.

At least ten counts were recorded for this clonotype. This chain's CDR3 is CSVSRGRHQPQHF. The CDR3 DNA sequence: TGCAGCGTTAGCAGGGGGCGGCATCAGCCCCAGCATTTT. J is TRBJ1-5 and V is TRBV29-1, with 8 bases aligning to TRBD1. CDR1 is SQVTM and CDR2 is ANQGSEA in the germline V gene. The junction had 5 bases not matched to a gene; V was cut back by 5 bases and J by 5 bases. CDR3 length: 13 residues.

This clonotype has more than one count but fewer than ten. The chain employs TRBV6-2 or TRBV6-3 and TRBJ2-7, with a possible D match to TRBD1 (6 bases). Looked up from germline, CDR1 is MNHEY and CDR2 is SVGEGT. The CDR3 sequence is 13 residues long. V was pared by 6 bases and J by 4 bases, with 13 bases between. CDR3 loop: CASRPDSLYEQYF. The CDR3 DNA follows: TGTGCCAGCAGGCCGGACAGTCTTTACGAGCAGTACTTC.

The rearrangement links TRBV28 to TRBJ1-1; possible D gene TRBD1, 6 bases. V lost 2 bases, J lost 3 bases, and 7 bases lay in between. There are 13 residues in the CDR3. Germline V lookup: CDR1 MDHEN, CDR2 SYDVKM. In DNA, the CDR3 is TGTGCCAGCAGTTTACAGGGGTACACTGAAGCTTTCTTT. Translation: CASSLQGYTEAFF.

J is TRBJ2-7 and V is TRBV5-4; a possible D gene is TRBD1 (6 bases). Germline V CDR1 and CDR2: SGHNT, YYREEE (reference sequence). This CDR3 spans 13 amino acids. Trimming stripped 4 bases from V and 2 bases from J, with 10 bases between. The CDR3 is CASSLRDTYEQYF. CDR3 in DNA: TGTGCCAGCAGCCTCCGGGACACCTACGAGCAGTACTTC.

The chain uses TRBV5-1 and TRBJ2-2; a possible D gene is TRBD1 (6 bases). The V end lost 4 bases, the J end lost 4 bases, and 14 bases lay between the germline ends. In germline, CDR1 is SGHRS, CDR2 YFSETQ. The CDR3 extends over 15 amino acids. The CDR3 sequence: CASSILQGSTGELFF. The CDR3 nucleotides are TGCGCCAGCAGCATCCTACAGGGATCCACCGGGGAGCTGTTTTTT. Looking up the rest from reference TRBV5-1 and TRBJ2-2 gives the full variable domain: KAGVTQTPRYLIKTRGQQVTLSCSPISGHRSVSWYQQTPGQGLQFLFEYFSETQRNKGNFPGRFSGRQFSNSRSEMNVSTLELGDSALYLCASSILQGSTGELFFGEGSRLTVL.

This clonotype was recorded at least ten times. The chain uses TRBV20-1 and TRBJ2-1, with a weak D call TRBD1 (5 bases). CDR1 and CDR2 (germline): DFQATT, SNEGSKA (reference sequence). Trimming cost V 0 bases and J 7 bases, with 10 bases left between them. This CDR3 is 13 amino acids long. CDR3 DNA sequence: TGCAGTGCTAGAGAAGCAGGGTGGAATGAGCAGTTCTTC. Protein sequence: CSAREAGWNEQFF.

This clonotype was observed a handful of times. The chain combines TRBV29-1 with TRBJ1-5; D remains ambiguous. This CDR3 comprises 13 residues. V lost 7 bases and J lost 7, with 17 bases in between. In germline, CDR1 is SQVTM, CDR2 ANQGSEA. The CDR3 DNA reads TGCAGCGCGTCCCACGGGGTCAGGCAGCCCCAGCATTTT. Translation gives CSASHGVRQPQHF.

The chain carries TRBV7-9 and TRBJ2-1; 9 bases agree with TRBD2. CDR1 is SEHNR and CDR2 is FQNEAQ in the germline V gene (reference sequence). With V trimmed by 6 bases and J by 3 bases, 3 bases remained unmatched. CDR3 length: 14 residues. The CDR3 coding sequence is TGTGCCAGCAGACGACTAGCGGACTACAATGAGCAGTTCTTC. Translated: CASRRLADYNEQFF.

Ten or more counts support this clonotype. The chain carries TRBV5-1 and TRBJ2-4; tentative D call: TRBD1 (6 bases). Germline V gene data show CDR1 as SGHRS and CDR2 as YFSETQ. Trimming cost V 5 bases and J 2 bases, with 14 bases left between them. The CDR3 totals 15 residues. The CDR3 DNA sequence: TGCGCCAGCAGTACAGAACAGGGATCCAAAAACATTCAGTACTTC. Translation gives CASSTEQGSKNIQYF.

This clonotype was detected many times. The chain has TRBV20-1 and TRBJ2-1; 9 bases are shared with TRBD2. Germline lookup yields CDR1 DFQATT and CDR2 SNEGSKA (reference sequence). The CDR3 runs 14 residues. With 3 bases clipped from V and 6 bases from J, the junction kept 6 bases outside the gene matches. The CDR3 is CSASSGSMGNEQFF. Written as DNA, the CDR3 is TGCAGTGCTAGTAGCGGGAGCATGGGCAATGAGCAGTTCTTC.

The chain employs TRBV6-6 and TRBJ2-3, with 8 positions matching TRBD2. The CDR3 is made up of 16 amino acids. After removal of 5 bases from V and 0 bases from J, the junction contained 7 bases not matched to a gene. The germline V gene encodes CDR1 MNHNY and CDR2 SVGAGI (reference sequence). The CDR3 DNA is TGTGCCAGCAGTCACATAGCGGGATCCAGCACAGATACGCAGTATTTT. It specifies CASSHIAGSSTDTQYF.

This clonotype was seen repeatedly, ten times or more. J is TRBJ2-1 and V is TRBV15; 10 bases align to TRBD1. This CDR3 has 17 amino acids. CDR1 LNHNV and CDR2 YYDKDF come from the germline V gene (reference sequence). V trimming: 5 bases; J trimming: 4 bases; junction bases outside the gene matches: 11. DNA of the CDR3: TGTGCCACCAGCGTCTCCGGGACAGGGGTTTTTTACAATGAGCAGTTCTTC. It specifies CATSVSGTGVFYNEQFF.